This TCR beta chain was captured by sequencing in a study of blood T cells in healthy people across ages. For the study at large: About one barcoded TCR beta cDNA was captured per two T cells.

Primed by a sample-barcoded 5' primer and a J-beta primer mix, a second PCR proceeded for about 6 to 12 cycles. TCRdb processed the 5' RACE reads anew with MiXCR; each CDR3 protein has one entry. The table has about 1,600,000 distinct CDR3 sequences, 42% seen once. Comment on this clonotype: Its antigen is unidentified.

CDR1 and CDR2 from the germline V gene are MNHEY and SMNVEV (reference sequence). The V end was cut by 6 bases, the J end by 6 bases, with 11 bases between. The CDR3 covers 13 residues. Notes on the study in general: Estimated diversity across one million T cells was deemed an underestimate. The fall in TCR beta diversity per million T cells was roughly linear with age. Naive T cell percentage strongly correlated with TCR beta diversity.

The receptor's source is a woman in her late teens or twenties in good health. Material for sequencing was blood. This chain uses TRBV27 with TRBJ1-4, with D uncertain. The chain's CDR3 is CASSYGPYEKLFF. The CDR3 DNA reads TGTGCCAGCAGCTACGGACCTTATGAAAAACTGTTTTTT.